The subject of this entry is one TCR beta chain. Its antigen specificity is not known. The record has no base qualities; no much larger clone is one base away. The data stem from a study of blood T cell repertoires in COVID-19 (TCRdb year 2020). The study in broad terms: Samples covering the acute and convalescent phases of COVID-19 were provided by collaborators in the United States, Italy and Spain. The material from the prospective study consisted of cDNA or gDNA derived from T cells, B-cell-depleted T cells, or PBMCs. Subjects who had been exposed to COVID-19, were actively infected with it, or had recovered from it provided the deeply sampled blood TCRbeta repertoires that made up the dataset. The repertoires were made available in a free public database intended to serve as a resource for research on the immune response to SARS-CoV-2. Samples came from the ongoing ImmuneRACE study (first 160 participants) plus 1,254 subjects from 6 global collaborators. Sample metadata almost always included a de-identified subject ID, COVID-19 status, age in years and sex. Where available, HLA class I and class II types were obtained from metadata supplied by the sample provider rather than from assay-based typing. Overall results and qualifications from the work: The quantity of clinical and demographic metadata differed by source and by participant and was supplied without curation.

The CDR3 runs 14 residues from the cysteine to the phenylalanine. Only the CDR3 portion is preserved as DNA: 42 bases, with reading frame beginning at the first base. The germline V gene (reference sequence) yields SEHNR for CDR1 and FQNEAQ for CDR2. From V the trimming removes 3 bases and from J it removes 9 bases, while the gene matches leave 7 bases of the junction unaccounted for. TCRbeta CDR3 regions were amplified from genomic DNA using the immunoSEQ Assay, a bias-controlled multiplex PCR. Concerning the study's data processing: Nucleated cell counts per sample were estimated from amplification of reference gene primers within the assay. To quantify the absolute abundance of each unique TCRbeta CDR3 rearrangement, sequence reads were collapsed and filtered. For each sample, productive Simpson clonality was calculated as the square root of Simpson's diversity index over productive rearrangements. TCRdb stores this immuneACCESS table with in-frame sequences only. Part of the clones is absent; in the studies checked, under half of the shortfall reflects unresolved V genes, and no reason is known for the rest. D and trimming were read from the DNA, whereas the V and J calls and clone size are those reported in that table. This sample holds 65,000 to 70,000 clones; 70% to 90% were observed only once. The top ten clones comprise around 4% of the sample.

Whole blood was collected in K2EDTA tubes by collaborating institutions according to the institutions' own protocols. For TCRbeta analysis, collaborators shipped samples as frozen whole blood, isolated PBMCs, or DNA extracted from either of those sample types. Recombination linked TRBV7-9 to TRBJ2-1; 8 bases in the junction line up with TRBD1. The clonotype was recovered from a man in his fifties with acute or convalescent COVID-19. Sequencing used peripheral blood. The DNA sequence is as follows: TGTGCCAGCAGCTTTGAGGGTGGACAGGGTGAGCAGTTCTTC. Its protein is CASSFEGGQGEQFF. Reference TRBV7-9 and TRBJ2-1 genes cover what lies past the CDR3, so the full variable domain is DTGVSQNPRHKITKRGQNVTFRCDPISEHNRLYWYRQTLGQGPEFLTYFQNEAQLEKSRLLSDRFSAERPKGSFSTLEIQRTEQGDSAMYLCASSFEGGQGEQFFGPGTRLTVL.